This T cell receptor (beta chain) originates from a study of blood T cells in healthy people across ages. Germline CDR1 MNHEY, CDR2 SVGEGT. CDR3 size: 14 residues. This clonotype has just a few counts. Its antigen remains unknown. Using a J-beta primer mix together with a sample-barcoded 5' primer, a second PCR was run for roughly 6 to 11 cycles. A template-switch adaptor containing 12 random nucleotides labeled each cDNA molecule. TCRdb independently ran MiXCR on the 5' RACE reads; one entry per CDR3 protein. The sample gives 550,000 to 750,000 distinct CDR3 sequences, approximately 21% of which show up once; approximately 3.7% is in the top ten. Whole-study findings and limits: CMV status of donors was unknown, possibly confounding expanded clonotype changes. In older individuals, TCR beta diversity per million T cells was lower, falling roughly linearly with age.

Samples each had at least 6 micrograms of total RNA extracted. The specimen sequenced was blood. The genes are TRBV6-2 or TRBV6-3 and TRBJ2-5, with 11 bases lining up with TRBD1. The DNA end lines up better with TRBJ2-1; the J call may be wrong. The receptor was isolated from a man between 65 and 79 years old in good health. The CDR3 reads CATAGTGGVYEQFF. The CDR3 DNA sequence: TGTGCCACAGCCGGGACAGGGGGGGTCTATGAGCAGTTCTTC.